Shown below are 30 T cell receptor beta chains from a single sample sequenced in a study of identical twins. Via MiXCR, TCRdb re-called the 5' RACE reads, giving one row per CDR3 protein. This table has some 1,600,000 distinct CDR3 sequences, under 35% appearing once. The sample taken for sequencing was cord blood. All receptors derive from a newborn girl in good health.

At least ten counts were recorded for this clonotype. For the CDR3, the DNA is TGTGCCAGCAGTGATATTCACTCCTACGAGCAGTACTTC. Translating it yields CASSDIHSYEQYF. The chain combines TRBV6-1 with TRBJ2-7; no definite D call. The CDR3 has 13 amino acids. Germline V lookup: CDR1 MNHNS, CDR2 SASEGT. V lost 3 bases to trimming and J lost 0 bases, with 6 bases between them.

This clonotype was seen only a few times. This rearrangement joins TRBV20-1 to TRBJ2-1; D perhaps matches TRBD2 (5 bases). V was pared by 0 bases and J by 0 bases, with 12 bases between. Germline values: CDR1 DFQATT, CDR2 SNEGSKA (reference sequence). This CDR3 contains 16 residues. The CDR3 spells CSARDPSGLSYNEQFF. In nucleotides, the CDR3 is TGCAGTGCTAGAGACCCAAGCGGTCTCTCCTACAATGAGCAGTTCTTC.

This clonotype was counted a few times. This rearrangement joins TRBV20-1 to TRBJ2-3; the match to TRBD2 covers 8 bases. This CDR3 is 18 amino acids long. Germline V gene data show CDR1 as DFQATT and CDR2 as SNEGSKA (reference sequence). V lost 1 base to trimming and J lost 0 bases; unmatched junction nucleotides: 12. CDR3: CSARGLLAEPPSTDTQYF. CDR3 DNA sequence: TGCAGTGCTAGAGGGTTACTAGCGGAGCCCCCTAGCACAGATACGCAGTATTTT.

The table lists this clonotype with many counts. J is TRBJ2-7 and V is TRBV29-1, with TRBD1 matching 10 bases. This CDR3 is 13 amino acids long. After removal of 6 bases from V and 3 bases from J, the junction contained 5 bases not matched to a gene. Germline V gene sequence: CDR1 SQVTM, CDR2 ANQGSEA. The chain's CDR3 is CSVVDRGSYEQYF. CDR3 DNA sequence: TGCAGCGTCGTGGACAGGGGGAGCTACGAGCAGTACTTC.

The chain has TRBV11-1 and TRBJ2-5, with 8 bases identical to TRBD2. CDR3 size: 15 residues. Germline V lookup: CDR1 SGHAT, CDR2 FQDESV (reference sequence). The V gene end was trimmed by 6 bases and the J gene end by 1 base; junction bases not matched to a gene: 7. The CDR3 DNA follows: TGTGCCAGCAGTGATACCGGGGGGGTCCAAGAGACCCAGTACTTC. Translation gives CASSDTGGVQETQYF.

This clonotype was observed many times. This rearrangement joins TRBV29-1 to TRBJ2-4; a weak D match, TRBD2 (5 bases). Germline V gives CDR1 SQVTM, CDR2 ANQGSEA. Trimming shortened V by 4 bases and J by 2 bases, and 9 bases separated the two germline ends. The CDR3 runs 13 residues. The CDR3 DNA reads as TGCAGCGTTGTCGGGGAAACCAAAAACATTCAGTACTTC. Translation gives CSVVGETKNIQYF.

This clonotype was picked up a small number of times. The J gene is TRBJ2-1, the V gene TRBV20-1; 10 bases are a match to TRBD2. The V gene end was trimmed by 0 bases and the J gene end by 7 bases; junction bases not matched to a gene: 0. The CDR3 totals 13 residues. Germline lookup yields CDR1 DFQATT and CDR2 SNEGSKA (reference sequence). In DNA, the CDR3 is TGCAGTGCTAGAGATAGCGGGGGGAATGAGCAGTTCTTC. This translates into CSARDSGGNEQFF.

Turning to this clonotype: At one boundary the junction diverges from the germline segment, which might be a read error. This chain links TRBV28 with TRBJ1-2, with a tentative D call TRBD1 (5 bases). This CDR3 comprises 12 residues. CDR1 and CDR2 from the germline V gene are MDHEN and SYDVKM. CDR3 sequence (DNA): TGTGCCAGCGGTTTCGGACAATATGGCTACACCTTC. Translating gives CASGFGQYGYTF.

The chain joins TRBV5-8 to TRBJ2-3; no definite D call. This CDR3 is 12 amino acids long. CDR1 is SGHTS and CDR2 is YDEGEE in the germline V gene. V lost 4 bases, J lost 7 bases, and 10 bases lay in between. CDR3: CASSQMTHTQYF. For the CDR3, the DNA is TGTGCCAGCAGCCAAATGACGCATACGCAGTATTTT.

The chain carries TRBV6-5 and TRBJ2-7; D perhaps matches TRBD1 (5 bases). Germline V gives CDR1 MNHEY, CDR2 SVGAGI. V was trimmed by 4 bases and J by 0 bases, leaving 13 bases between them. The CDR3 is made up of 15 amino acids. The CDR3 spells CASSSLTEPSYEQYF. CDR3 sequence (DNA): TGTGCCAGCAGTTCCCTGACAGAGCCCTCCTACGAGCAGTACTTC.

Notes on this clonotype: At one boundary the junction diverges from the germline segment, which might be a read error. This chain links TRBV2 with TRBJ1-5; 7 bases are a match to TRBD1. The V gene's germline CDR1 is SNHLY and CDR2 FYNNEI. The CDR3 contains 16 residues. The CDR3 DNA follows: TGTGCCAGCAGCCGCAGACAGGGCTATAGCAATCAGCCCCACCATTTT. This gives the protein CASSRRQGYSNQPHHF.

The chain couples TRBV11-1 to TRBJ2-7, with D possibly called TRBD1 or TRBD2 (5 bases each). The CDR3 consists of 15 residues. Germline CDR1 reads SGHAT; CDR2 reads FQDESV (reference sequence). V lost 5 bases and J lost 2, with 16 bases in between. The CDR3 DNA sequence: TGTGCCAGCAGCCGGACCGGGACCTCAACCTACGAGCAGTACTTC. Translating gives CASSRTGTSTYEQYF.

The rearrangement links TRBV5-6 to TRBJ1-5, with D possibly TRBD1 on 5 matching bases. Deletions cut 0 bases from V and 3 bases from J, with 7 bases between. The CDR3 is 14 amino acids. Per germline, CDR1 SGHDT and CDR2 YYEEEE. CDR3 loop: CASSLGDVNQPQHF. Here the CDR3 DNA reads TGTGCCAGCAGCTTGGGGGACGTCAATCAGCCCCAGCATTTT.

About this clonotype itself: A junction boundary mismatches the germline segment, possibly from a read error. The V and J genes are TRBV24-1 and TRBJ1-5; D uncertain. CDR1 KGHDR and CDR2 SFDVKD come from the germline V gene. There are 14 residues in the CDR3. CDR3: CAASDPGGNQPQHF. The CDR3 DNA is TGTGCCGCCAGTGATCCAGGAGGCAATCAGCCCCAGCATTTT.

The chain couples TRBV14 to TRBJ2-3; 13 positions agree with TRBD2. Germline V CDR1 and CDR2: SGHDN, FVKESK. V dropped 5 bases and J dropped 0; count of bases not matched to a gene: 11. This CDR3 has 19 amino acids. In DNA form, the CDR3 reads TGTGCCAGCAGCAGAGCCGGGACTAGCGGGGTCCTTAGCACAGATACGCAGTATTTT. Encoded protein: CASSRAGTSGVLSTDTQYF.

This clonotype showed up just a few times. The chain employs TRBV5-1 and TRBJ2-5; D may be TRBD1 or TRBD2 (5 bases each). Germline CDR1 SGHRS, CDR2 YFSETQ. The CDR3 totals 20 residues. The V end lost 3 bases, the J end lost 0 bases, and 27 bases lay between the germline ends. The CDR3 here is CASSSYLTPGTFKYQETQYF. In nucleotides, the CDR3 is TGCGCCAGCAGCTCCTATCTTACCCCCGGGACCTTTAAGTACCAAGAGACCCAGTACTTC.

This clonotype was observed a handful of times. V and J are TRBV11-2 and TRBJ2-7; D gene ambiguous. The CDR3 consists of 15 residues. Germline V gives CDR1 SGHAT, CDR2 FQNNGV. Trimming took off 5 bases at V and 0 bases at J, with 14 bases between the two ends. The CDR3 DNA is TGTGCCAGCAGCCCAAAACATAGTGGCTCCTACGAGCAGTACTTC. Its translation: CASSPKHSGSYEQYF.

This clonotype showed up just a few times. The CDR3 loop reads CASSRQGSGTDTQYF. In DNA form, the CDR3 reads TGTGCCAGCAGCCGACAGGGGTCCGGCACAGATACGCAGTATTTT. The gene calls are TRBV27 and TRBJ2-3, with TRBD1 matching 8 bases. Germline values: CDR1 MNHEY, CDR2 SMNVEV (reference sequence). This CDR3 spans 15 amino acids. Trimming cost V 6 bases and J 1 base; bases outside gene matches: 6.

This CDR3 reads CASSPVRYNEQFF. The CDR3 DNA sequence: TGTGCCAGCAGTCCGGTGAGGTACAATGAGCAGTTCTTC. The J gene is TRBJ2-1, the V gene TRBV12-3 or TRBV12-4; D is unclear. The CDR3 sequence is 13 residues long. V was clipped by 5 bases and J by 4 bases, with 9 bases between them.

The CDR3 is CASSEKQGLALGNEQFF. The CDR3 region has the DNA TGTGCCAGCAGTGAGAAACAGGGACTCGCCCTCGGGAATGAGCAGTTCTTC. The chain recombines TRBV2 with TRBJ2-1; either TRBD1 or TRBD2 may fit D (6 bases each). CDR3 length: 17 amino acids. Trimming took 3 bases from V and 7 from J, leaving 22 bases between them. CDR1 SNHLY and CDR2 FYNNEI come from the germline V gene.

This clonotype was seen ten or more times. This chain joins TRBV5-1 and TRBJ2-7; tentative D call: TRBD1 (6 bases). V was cut by 5 bases and J by 0 bases, with 15 bases left in between. The CDR3 sequence is 15 residues long. Per the germline V gene, CDR1 is SGHRS and CDR2 is YFSETQ. The CDR3 reads CASREGHLNSYEQYF. CDR3 nucleotides: TGCGCCAGCAGAGAGGGACACCTAAACTCCTACGAGCAGTACTTC.

This clonotype occurred a few times. The genes are TRBV3-1 and TRBJ2-3; D not resolved. V dropped 2 bases and J dropped 0 bases, with 9 bases sitting between them. CDR3 length equals 15 residues. Germline CDR1 is LGHDT and CDR2 is YNNKEL (reference sequence). The CDR3 region has the DNA TGTGCCAGCAGCCAAATGTCCTCTAGCACAGATACGCAGTATTTT. Amino acid sequence: CASSQMSSSTDTQYF.

Concerning this clonotype itself: Just one base apart from a much larger clone, this may be a read error. The chain employs TRBV4-2 and TRBJ2-7; 8 bases align to TRBD2. The last part of the DNA fits TRBJ2-4 better; the J call may be wrong. This CDR3 has 15 residues. Looked up from germline, CDR1 is LGHNA and CDR2 is YNFKEQ. CDR3 in amino acids: CASGQRAGVPNIQYF. CDR3 sequence (DNA): TGTGCCAGCGGCCAGCGAGCGGGAGTCCCAAACATTCAGTACTTC.

The chain is built from TRBV20-1 and TRBJ1-5; D possibly corresponds to TRBD1 (6 bases). Germline loops: CDR1 DFQATT, CDR2 SNEGSKA (reference sequence). CDR3 length equals 15 residues. The V and J ends lost 4 bases and 2 bases respectively, with 15 bases between them. The CDR3 coding sequence is TGCAGTGCTAAATTACAGGGTAGTGGCAATCAGCCCCAGCATTTT. This sequence encodes CSAKLQGSGNQPQHF.

The J gene is TRBJ1-6, the V gene TRBV2; D may be TRBD1 (6 bases). V was trimmed by 2 bases and J by 3 bases, leaving 14 bases between them. This CDR3 has 17 residues. CDR1 and CDR2 (germline): SNHLY, FYNNEI. The CDR3: CASSERGGRFYNSPLHF. CDR3 coding DNA: TGTGCCAGCAGTGAAAGGGGGGGAAGGTTCTATAATTCACCCCTCCACTTT.

A remark on this clonotype: This may come from a read error, since a much larger clone is one base off. The chain links TRBV11-2 to TRBJ2-1; D is undetermined. CDR1 and CDR2 from the germline V gene are SGHAT and FQNNGV. The CDR3 sequence is 16 residues long. The CDR3 here is CASSLVVARPLNVQFF. The CDR3 DNA is TGTGCCAGCAGCTTAGTTGTAGCACGGCCCCTAAATGTGCAGTTCTTC.

The chain combines TRBV28 with TRBJ1-2; D is unclear. Between the trimmed V and J ends, which lost 2 bases and 7 bases, there was a span of 8 bases. Germline CDR1 reads MDHEN; CDR2 reads SYDVKM. This CDR3 is built from 12 residues. The CDR3 DNA reads as TGTGCCAGCAGTTTACGGCAGACTGGCTACACCTTC. Encoded protein: CASSLRQTGYTF.

With regard to this clonotype: Mismatch with germline at one junction end may stem from a read error. The chain has TRBV2 and TRBJ2-5, with 9 bases lining up with TRBD2. Germline assignment: CDR1 SNHLY and CDR2 FYNNEI. The CDR3 is made up of 16 amino acids. The CDR3 DNA reads TGTGCCAGCAGTGAAGTGACTAGCGGATTCCAAGAGACCCGGTACTTC. Encoded protein: CASSEVTSGFQETRYF.

The chain joins TRBV11-3 to TRBJ2-1; 8 bases line up with TRBD1. Germline V gene lookup returns CDR1 SGHNT and CDR2 YENEEA. The V gene end was trimmed by 5 bases and the J gene end by 7 bases; junction bases not matched to a gene: 10. The CDR3 extends over 15 amino acids. The CDR3 sequence is CASSQGLTGDNEQFF. CDR3 in DNA: TGTGCCAGCAGCCAGGGGCTGACAGGGGATAATGAGCAGTTCTTC.

The chain joins TRBV4-1 to TRBJ1-2, with TRBD1 matching over 7 bases. CDR3 length: 14 residues. V dropped 5 bases and J dropped 4; count of bases not matched to a gene: 7. From germline, CDR1 is MGHRA and CDR2 YSYEKL. Here the CDR3 reads CASSYERGPYGYTF. Here the CDR3 DNA reads TGCGCCAGCAGCTACGAAAGGGGGCCCTATGGCTACACCTTC.